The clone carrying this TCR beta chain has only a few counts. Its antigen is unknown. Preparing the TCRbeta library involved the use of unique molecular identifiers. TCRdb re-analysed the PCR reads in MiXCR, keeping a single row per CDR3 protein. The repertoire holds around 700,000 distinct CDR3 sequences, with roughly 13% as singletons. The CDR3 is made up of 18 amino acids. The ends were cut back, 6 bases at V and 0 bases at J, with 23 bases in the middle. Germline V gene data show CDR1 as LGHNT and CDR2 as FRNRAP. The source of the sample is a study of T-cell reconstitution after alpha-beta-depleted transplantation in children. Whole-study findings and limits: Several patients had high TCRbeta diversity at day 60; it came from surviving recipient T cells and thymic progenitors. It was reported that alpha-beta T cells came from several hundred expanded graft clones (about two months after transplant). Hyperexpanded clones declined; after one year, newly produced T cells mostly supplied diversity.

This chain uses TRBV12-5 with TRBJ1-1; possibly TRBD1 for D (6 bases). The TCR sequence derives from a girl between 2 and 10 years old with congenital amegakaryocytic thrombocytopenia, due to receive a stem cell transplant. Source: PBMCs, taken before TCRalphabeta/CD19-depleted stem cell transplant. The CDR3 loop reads CASGKLFIPGALNTEAFF. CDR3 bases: TGTGCTAGTGGCAAACTCTTTATACCGGGGGCGTTGAACACTGAAGCTTTCTTT.